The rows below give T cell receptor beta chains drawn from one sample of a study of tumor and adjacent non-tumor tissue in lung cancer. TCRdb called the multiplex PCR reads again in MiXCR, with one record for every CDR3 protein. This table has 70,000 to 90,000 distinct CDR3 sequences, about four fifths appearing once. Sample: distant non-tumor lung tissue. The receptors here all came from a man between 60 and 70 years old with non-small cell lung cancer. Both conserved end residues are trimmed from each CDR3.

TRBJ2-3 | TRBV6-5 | ASSAGTDTQC
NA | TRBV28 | ASSSPRGSGGSYNEQY
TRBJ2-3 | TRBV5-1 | ASRRADTQY
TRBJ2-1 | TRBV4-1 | ANSQDRTSGRFSYNEQF
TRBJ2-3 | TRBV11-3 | ARSFQMADTQY
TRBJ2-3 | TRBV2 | ASSESTPADTQY
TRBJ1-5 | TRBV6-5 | ASSYLQGSHQPHH
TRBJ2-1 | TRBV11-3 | ASSLDRSAGVGNEQI
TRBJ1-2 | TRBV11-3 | ASSRTGWYGYT
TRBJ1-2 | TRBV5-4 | TSSLEREAAVYGYT
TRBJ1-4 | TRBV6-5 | TSSYTTGANEKLF
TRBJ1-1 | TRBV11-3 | ASSLTANLYGRNTEAI
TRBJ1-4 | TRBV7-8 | AISFDRGREKLF
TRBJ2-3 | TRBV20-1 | SAIYPLAGDLQGDTQY
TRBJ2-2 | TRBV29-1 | SVVARNTWELF
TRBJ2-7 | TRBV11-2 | ASNLDRGVAIEQY
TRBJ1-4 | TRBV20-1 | SVRGAEQGTLLERLF
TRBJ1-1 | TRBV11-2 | ARSLVGRCTEAY
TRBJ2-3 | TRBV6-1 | ASTGLVGGLIDTQY
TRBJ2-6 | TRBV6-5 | ASSLAGASYGVNVLT
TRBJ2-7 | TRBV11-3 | ASRYRTELTYEQY
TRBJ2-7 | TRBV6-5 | ASSYHSTSSYEQY
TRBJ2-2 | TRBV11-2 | ASSFSWAVTGKLF
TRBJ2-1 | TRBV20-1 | TARVLGGQGEYF
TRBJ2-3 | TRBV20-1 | NAIVGFQGTDTQY
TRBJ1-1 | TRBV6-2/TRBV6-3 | VSSYAFRNTEAF
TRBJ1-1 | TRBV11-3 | ASSFTVTVGTEAF
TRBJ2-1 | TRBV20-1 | SARASAGKLSAQF
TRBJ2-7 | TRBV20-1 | SARHASGAYDHY
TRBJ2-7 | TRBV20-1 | SARTSGRSYEQY
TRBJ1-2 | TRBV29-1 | SVEGLGVGFT
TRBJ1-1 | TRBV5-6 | ASSFLQGSEGF
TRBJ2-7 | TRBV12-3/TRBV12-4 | ASGLAGQGYERY
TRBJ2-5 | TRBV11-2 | ARNSTGEETQY
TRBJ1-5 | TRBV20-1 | STRQDSSQLQH
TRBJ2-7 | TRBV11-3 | ASSYWQTYEQY
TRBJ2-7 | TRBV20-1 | SANAITNEQY
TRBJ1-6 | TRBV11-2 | DSNLETGGFSALH
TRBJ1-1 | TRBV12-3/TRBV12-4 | ASSPQRRAFETF
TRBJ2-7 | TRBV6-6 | ASSREGGGYEQY
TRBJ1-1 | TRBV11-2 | ASSLTGRGIEAF
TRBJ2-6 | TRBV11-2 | VSSPISRANVLS